This paragraph reports one TCR beta chain. Using immunoSEQ multiplex PCR, the repertoire was profiled, and TCRdb retains in-frame clones only, with some absent. Seen here are around 150,000 clones, around nine tenths observed once, and the top ten hold approximately 2.4%. This sample was taken from a study of cytomegalovirus exposure and HLA in healthy donors. Study as a whole: The roughly 130 validation repertoires used the same platform as the approximately 620 first-cohort repertoires (as reported by a later analysis).

The sequence was collected from a woman between 18 and 29 years old in good health and CMV-seronegative. The sample comprised PBMCs.

For the CDR3, the DNA is TGTGCCAGCTCACCAAGGGAGAGCTCTGGAAACACCATATATTTT. Its protein product is CASSPRESSGNTIYF. The chain combines TRBV18 with TRBJ1-3; D call uncertain. CDR1 and CDR2 (germline): KGHSH, LQKENI. Trimming shortened V by 2 bases and J by 0 bases, and 8 bases separated the two germline ends. The CDR3 runs 15 residues.